This paragraph reports one T cell receptor beta chain. This receptor's antigen is unknown. No qualities accompany the bases; no much larger clone lies one base away. TCRbeta CDR3 regions were amplified from genomic DNA by means of the immunoSEQ Assay, a bias-controlled multiplex PCR. Regarding the original processing steps: Nucleated cell counts per sample were estimated from amplification of reference gene primers within the assay. Sequence reads were collapsed and filtered to measure the absolute abundance of every unique TCRbeta CDR3 rearrangement. For each sample, productive Simpson clonality was calculated as the square root of Simpson's diversity index across productive rearrangements. TCRdb stores this immuneACCESS table with in-frame sequences only. Part of the clones is absent; in the studies checked, under half of the shortfall reflects unresolved V genes, and no reason is known for the rest. Clonal size and the V and J genes are those of that table, whereas D and trimming came from the DNA. This sample gives 350,000 to 400,000 clones in total; around 90% of them show up just once. Around 7% of the sample rests with the top ten.

CDR1 and CDR2 are drawn from the germline V gene: MNHEY, SVGAGI. Trimming takes 3 bases from V and 7 bases from J, and the germline ends sit 12 bases apart. The CDR3 has 13 amino acids, counting the end cysteine and phenylalanine. CDR3 DNA only is kept here, 39 bases in frame from base 1. This entry is derived from a study of blood T cell repertoires in COVID-19 (TCRdb year 2020). About the full investigation: Collaborator samples came from the United States, Italy and Spain and covered acute and convalescent phases of COVID-19. The prospective study material was composed of cDNA or gDNA derived from T cells, B-cell-depleted T cells, or PBMCs. Subjects who had been exposed to COVID-19, were actively infected with it, or had recovered from it provided the deeply sampled blood TCRbeta repertoires that made up the dataset. The repertoires were released in a freely available public database meant as a resource for research on the immune response to SARS-CoV-2. The samples were drawn from two sources: the first 160 participants of the ongoing ImmuneRACE study, and approximately 1,300 subjects contributed by 6 global collaborators. Sample metadata almost always included a de-identified subject ID, COVID-19 status, age in years and sex. HLA class I and class II types, where available, came from metadata supplied by the sample provider rather than from assay-based typing. General findings and caveats noted by the study authors: How much clinical and demographic metadata was included differed by source and by participant, and the metadata was provided uncurated.

Whole blood was collected in K2EDTA tubes by collaborating institutions according to the institutions' own protocols. For TCRbeta analysis, collaborators shipped samples in one of three forms: frozen whole blood, isolated PBMCs, or DNA extracted from either of those sample types. The source of this sequence is a man between 18 and 29 years old with active or convalescent COVID-19. Sequenced: peripheral blood. The rearranged segments are TRBV6-5 and TRBJ1-2, with the D gene uncertain. In nucleotide form, the sequence is TGTGCCAGCAGTTATACCACTATCGGTGGCTACACCTTC. It encodes CASSYTTIGGYTF.